The 13 T cell receptor beta chains below were found in one sample sequenced in a study of shared clonotypes between healthy human individuals. Sequencing used immunoSEQ multiplex PCR; TCRdb keeps in-frame clones, though not all of them. The sample consists of a few hundred thousand clones, roughly 85% of them appearing once. Sample: PBMCs. Source of these receptors: a woman aged 35 to 49 in good health. Some clones in this sample may be carry-over from other donors' samples.

The chain recombines TRBV6-1 with TRBJ2-3, with D hard to call. Germline V gene lookup returns CDR1 MNHNS and CDR2 SASEGT. Trimming removed 6 bases at V and 3 bases at J, with 10 bases between. The CDR3 runs to 13 residues. The CDR3 is CASSGTTTDTQYF. The CDR3 DNA is TGTGCCAGCAGCGGAACTACAACAGATACGCAGTATTTT.

As regards this clone: Other nucleotide sequences from this sample produce the same CDR3. The CDR3 region is CASTTDSNQPQHF. The CDR3 DNA sequence: TGTGCCAGCACGACAGATAGCAATCAGCCCCAGCATTTT. V is TRBV19 and J is TRBJ1-5; possibly TRBD1 for D (5 bases). CDR1 is LNHDA and CDR2 is SQIVND in the germline V gene (reference sequence). This CDR3 is 13 amino acids long. V lost 9 bases and J 0 bases, leaving 9 bases between the germline ends.

This rearrangement joins TRBV7-2 to TRBJ2-2, with D perhaps matching TRBD2 (7 bases). CDR1 and CDR2 (germline): SGHTA, FQGNSA. The CDR3 totals 15 residues. V was cut by 7 bases and J by 5 bases, with 17 bases left in between. This CDR3 is CASKRGGRGTGELFF. The CDR3 region has the DNA TGTGCCAGCAAGCGGGGAGGGAGGGGGACCGGGGAGCTGTTTTTT.

This chain links TRBV28 with TRBJ1-5; no clear D. This CDR3 region has 12 residues. The V end lost 5 bases, the J end lost 5 bases, and 7 bases lay between the germline ends. Looked up from germline, CDR1 is MDHEN and CDR2 is SYDVKM. The CDR3: CASSPIYQPQHF. In DNA form, the CDR3 reads TGTGCCAGCAGTCCAATATATCAGCCCCAGCATTTT.

V gene TRBV28 combines with J gene TRBJ2-4, with TRBD1 identical over 8 bases. V gave up 0 bases and J gave up 1 base; unmatched junction bases: 11. The CDR3 covers 19 residues. Germline V gene lookup returns CDR1 MDHEN and CDR2 SYDVKM. In DNA form, the CDR3 reads TGTGCCAGCAGTTTATGGACAGGGGCCTTTAGGTTGGCCAAAAACATTCAGTACTTC. Its protein product is CASSLWTGAFRLAKNIQYF.

This sequence joins TRBV19 and TRBJ2-7; D call uncertain. Trimming removed 1 base from V and 5 bases from J, with 12 bases in between. The CDR3 consists of 14 residues. Germline V gene sequence: CDR1 LNHDA, CDR2 SQIVND (reference sequence). Here the CDR3 reads CASSIGPTLNEQYF. CDR3 bases: TGTGCCAGTAGTATAGGGCCAACATTAAACGAGCAGTACTTC.

V usage is TRBV7-9 and J usage is TRBJ2-2, with a possible D match to TRBD2 (6 bases). The ends were cut back, 8 bases at V and 3 bases at J, with 16 bases in the middle. Germline assignment: CDR1 SEHNR and CDR2 FQNEAQ (reference sequence). The CDR3 contains 15 residues. Written as DNA, the CDR3 is TGTGCCAGCGGGAAAATGGGACTGTACACCGGGGAGCTGTTTTTT. This encodes CASGKMGLYTGELFF.

This rearrangement joins TRBV11-2 to TRBJ2-1; 13 bases match TRBD2. V trimming: 3 bases; J trimming: 4 bases; junction bases outside the gene matches: 3. The CDR3 extends over 16 amino acids. Germline assignment: CDR1 SGHAT and CDR2 FQNNGV. CDR3 loop: CASSFTLAGGYNEQFF. The CDR3 nucleotides are TGTGCCAGCAGCTTCACACTAGCGGGAGGGTACAATGAGCAGTTCTTC. The full variable domain, its missing parts supplied by reference TRBV11-2 and TRBJ2-1, is EAGVAQSPRYKIIEKRQSVAFWCNPISGHATLYWYQQILGQGPKLLIQFQNNGVVDDSQLPKDRFSAERLKGVDSTLKIQPAKLEDSAVYLCASSFTLAGGYNEQFFGPGTRLTVL.

The chain has TRBV11-2 and TRBJ2-1; D is possibly TRBD2 (6 bases). Trimming shortened V by 2 bases and J by 3 bases, and 23 bases separated the two germline ends. The germline gives CDR1 SGHAT, CDR2 FQNNGV. CDR3 size: 19 residues. The CDR3 is CASSLRPGTGIADYNEQFF. DNA for the CDR3: TGTGCCAGCAGCTTACGGCCTGGGACGGGTATAGCGGACTACAATGAGCAGTTCTTC.

The J gene is TRBJ1-1, the V gene TRBV5-1; D unclear. Germline values: CDR1 SGHRS, CDR2 YFSETQ. Between the trimmed V and J ends, which lost 2 bases and 1 base, there was a span of 9 bases. This CDR3 contains 14 residues. DNA for the CDR3: TGCGCCAGCAGCTTCGACGGTGAGAACACTGAAGCTTTCTTT. Translation: CASSFDGENTEAFF.

This CDR3 is CASSFPGLHYNEQFF. In nucleotides, the CDR3 is TGTGCCAGCAGCTTCCCGGGACTTCATTACAATGAGCAGTTCTTC. The chain has TRBV11-2 and TRBJ2-1; the D gene is possibly TRBD2 (6 bases). The CDR3 consists of 15 residues. Per the germline V gene, CDR1 is SGHAT and CDR2 is FQNNGV. The V gene lost 3 bases and the J gene lost 4 bases, with 13 bases spanning the gap.

This chain uses TRBV7-8 with TRBJ2-1; 13 bases align to TRBD2. J lost 7 bases, V lost 1 base, and 4 bases had no gene match. Germline V CDR1 and CDR2: SGHVS, FQNEAQ. The CDR3 length is 16 residues. CDR3 in amino acids: CASSLVGLAGINEQFF. The CDR3, as DNA: TGTGCCAGCAGCTTAGTGGGACTAGCGGGAATAAATGAGCAGTTCTTC. Combining the CDR3 with reference TRBV7-8 and TRBJ2-1 gives the whole variable domain GAGVSQSPRYKVAKRGQDVALRCDPISGHVSLFWYQQALGQGPEFLTYFQNEAQLDKSGLPSDRFFAERPEGSVSTLKIQRTQQEDSAVYLCASSLVGLAGINEQFFGPGTRLTVL.

The V and J genes are TRBV27 and TRBJ1-1, with D perhaps TRBD1 (5 bases). CDR1 is MNHEY, CDR2 SMNVEV, per germline (reference sequence). V was shortened by 5 bases and J by 1 base, with 14 bases between the two germline ends. The CDR3 sequence is 15 residues long. CDR3 coding DNA: TGTGCCAGCAGTACCGGACCCGGGGGGAACACTGAAGCTTTCTTT. Translating it yields CASSTGPGGNTEAFF.